The rows below give T cell receptor beta chains drawn from one sample of a study of blood T cell repertoires in COVID-19. Method: immunoSEQ multiplex PCR; TCRdb's copy keeps in-frame clones and lacks some. The sample has over 150,000 clones, approximately 82% seen once. The sequenced material came from peripheral blood. All receptors derive from a human donor in a cohort sampled during active COVID-19. Each CDR3 is given with its conserved first and last residue. D genes are given only for firm matches. Only some rows state a clone size, as once, few, many or a class for expanded clones.

clone_size j_call d_call v_call cdr3_nt cdr3_aa
NA TRBJ2-7 NA TRBV7-2 TGTGCCAGCAGCCTCTCCCCCGCCAGGGCATACGAGCAGTACTTC CASSLSPARAYEQYF
NA TRBJ1-5 TRBD1 TRBV19 TGTGCCAGTAGTAGACAGGGTGGCGCGTGGGAGCCCCAGCATTTT CASSRQGGAWEPQHF
many TRBJ1-3 NA TRBV2 TGTGCCAGCAGGGGCGGGGTTCGAAACACCATATATTTT CASRGGVRNTIYF
NA TRBJ2-7 TRBD2 TRBV5-6 TGTGCCAGCAGCTGGATAGCGGGAGGGGTGAGGGAGCAGTACTTC CASSWIAGGVREQYF
NA TRBJ2-1 NA TRBV12-3/TRBV12-4 TGTGCCAGCAACCTGGGCGTTGAGCAGTTCTTC CASNLGVEQFF
NA TRBJ2-1 TRBD2 TRBV3-1/TRBV3-2 TGTGCCAGCAGCCAAGCCGGGACTAGCGGTTACAATGAGCAGTTCTTC CASSQAGTSGYNEQFF
few TRBJ2-1 NA TRBV5-4 TGTGCCAGCAGCTTGCCGGGAGCCGGGGACAATGAGCAGTTCTTC CASSLPGAGDNEQFF
NA TRBJ2-3 NA TRBV9 TGTGCCAGCAGCCTCCTGGGAGCCCTAGATACGCAGTATTTT CASSLLGALDTQYF
NA TRBJ2-7 TRBD1 TRBV2 TGTGCCAGCAGGTTACCGGGACAGGGGGCTTACGAGCAGTACTTC CASRLPGQGAYEQYF
NA TRBJ2-7 TRBD1 TRBV5-1 TGCGCCAGCAGCTACCCACAGGGGACCGAGCAGTACTTC CASSYPQGTEQYF
NA TRBJ2-5 TRBD2 TRBV28 TGTGCCAGCAGGGAGACCGGACTAGCGGTACAAGAGACCCAGTACTTC CASRETGLAVQETQYF
once TRBJ1-5 NA TRBV6-4 TGTGCCAGCCCTTTGAGGGCCACAGTCTACAATCAGCCCCAGCATTTT CASPLRATVYNQPQHF
NA TRBJ1-1 TRBD1 TRBV10-3 TGTGCCATCAGTGAAAGGGGGCGCGACACTGAAGCTTTCTTT CAISERGRDTEAFF
NA TRBJ2-1 TRBD2 TRBV2 TGTGCCAGCAGTCGACGGGGGACTAGGGACAATGAGCAGTTCTTC CASSRRGTRDNEQFF
NA TRBJ2-7 TRBD1 TRBV2 TGTGCCAGCAAGAGGAGGGACAGGGGGCGATTCCACGAGCAGTACTTC CASKRRDRGRFHEQYF
NA TRBJ2-2 TRBD2 TRBV5-1 TGCGCCAGCAAATACCTAGCGGGAGGGAACACCGGGGAGCTGTTTTTT CASKYLAGGNTGELFF
NA TRBJ2-1 TRBD2 TRBV19 TGTGCCAGTCGCTTAGCGGGAGTAGGGAATGAGCAGTTCTTC CASRLAGVGNEQFF
NA TRBJ2-1 TRBD2 TRBV25-1 TGTGCCAGCGCGGGAGGGCCTCATGAGCAGTTCTTC CASAGGPHEQFF
NA TRBJ1-1 TRBD1 TRBV6-5 TGTGCCAGCAGATCACAGGGGCCGACTGAAGCTTTCTTT CASRSQGPTEAFF
NA TRBJ1-1 NA TRBV6-6 TGTGCCAGCAAAATTGCTAGAAACACTGAAGCTTTCTTT CASKIARNTEAFF
NA TRBJ2-1 TRBD2 TRBV12-5 TGTGCTAGTGGTTTGGTATTACCCCTTCAGACTAGCGGGACCTACAATGAGCAGTTCTTC CASGLVLPLQTSGTYNEQFF
NA TRBJ2-2 NA TRBV7-9 TGTGCCAGCAGCTTAGATAGCGGGGAGCTGTTTTTT CASSLDSGELFF
NA TRBJ2-5 TRBD1 TRBV7-6 TGTGCCAGCAGCCAAGGGGGACAGGAAGAGACCCAGTACTTC CASSQGGQEETQYF
NA TRBJ2-1 NA TRBV11-2 TGTGCCAGCAGCTTAGTGACGGGAGTCAATGAGCAGTTCTTC CASSLVTGVNEQFF
NA TRBJ2-5 NA TRBV7-9 TGTGCCAGCAGCCAACAGGGAGGGGAGACCCAGTACTTC CASSQQGGETQYF
few TRBJ2-7 TRBD2 TRBV19 TGTGCCAGTAGTATTACTAGCGGGGCCGTGCAGTACTTC CASSITSGAVQYF
few TRBJ1-2 NA TRBV4-2 TGTGCCAGCAGCCAAGAATCCCGGCAGGTCCGCTATGGCTACACCTTC CASSQESRQVRYGYTF
NA TRBJ2-1 TRBD2 TRBV18 TGTGCCAGCTCACCGCAGCGGGAGCCCTACAATGAGCAGTTCTTC CASSPQREPYNEQFF
NA TRBJ2-1 TRBD1 TRBV7-2 TGTGCCAGCATAGACAGGGGAGAATACAATGAGCAGTTCTTC CASIDRGEYNEQFF
NA TRBJ2-1 TRBD2 TRBV5-1 TGCGCCAGCAGCTTCCGACTAGCGGGAGCCACTGAGCAGTTCTTC CASSFRLAGATEQFF
few TRBJ2-7 NA TRBV28 TGTGCCAGCAGTTTAGGCAGGCGCGAGCAGTACTTC CASSLGRREQYF
NA TRBJ1-2 NA TRBV30 TGTGCCTGGAGTCTCACGGGGGGGAGCTACACCTTC CAWSLTGGSYTF
NA TRBJ1-4 TRBD1 TRBV5-1 TGCGCCAGCAGGGGACAGCCAGGGGTTGGGGAAAAACTGTTTTTT CASRGQPGVGEKLFF
NA TRBJ2-5 NA TRBV30 TGTGCCGGTGGAGGTAGAACGCGGCAAGAGACCCAGTACTTC CAGGGRTRQETQYF
NA TRBJ2-7 TRBD1 TRBV5-1 TGCGCCAGCAGCATCGAGGGACAGGGCCGCGAGCAGTACTTC CASSIEGQGREQYF
NA TRBJ2-5 TRBD2 TRBV3-1/TRBV3-2 TGTGCCAGCAGCCAAGCGCCCGGACTAGCTGTCACCCAGTACTTC CASSQAPGLAVTQYF
NA TRBJ1-2 TRBD1 TRBV11-2 TGTGCCAGCAGCTTTAACAGGGGAAACTATGGCTACACCTTC CASSFNRGNYGYTF
NA TRBJ1-6 NA TRBV19 TGTGCCAGTAGCCCGACAGGAACGAGGGAGTCACCCCTCCACTTT CASSPTGTRESPLHF